The next 14 T cell receptor beta chains were all read from a single sample in a study of blood T cell repertoires in COVID-19. Sequenced by immunoSEQ multiplex PCR; TCRdb stores in-frame clones only, minus some. This table has about 130,000 clones, approximately 85% appearing once. Sequenced input: peripheral blood. These receptors all stem from a man under 40 with COVID-19, enrolled during active disease.

The V and J genes are TRBV5-1 and TRBJ1-2; 7 bases map to TRBD1. V gave up 2 bases and J gave up 4 bases; unmatched junction bases: 5. From germline, CDR1 is SGHRS and CDR2 YFSETQ. The CDR3 is 14 amino acids. The CDR3, as DNA: TGCGCCAGCAGCTTCGGACAGGCCTTCTATGGCTACACCTTC. As protein: CASSFGQAFYGYTF.

The chain carries TRBV3-1 (or the pseudogene TRBV3-2) and TRBJ1-3, with D possibly matching TRBD1 (6 bases). The CDR3 has 15 residues. Trimming took 4 bases from V and 0 from J, leaving 10 bases between them. Germline V CDR1 and CDR2: LGHDT, YNNKEL (reference sequence). The CDR3 here is CASSPTGFSGNTIYF. The CDR3 DNA reads as TGTGCCAGCAGCCCGACAGGTTTCTCTGGAAACACCATATATTTT.

This rearrangement joins TRBV2 to TRBJ2-2; TRBD1 aligns across 8 bases. Trimming cost V 6 bases and J 4 bases; bases outside gene matches: 13. Germline V CDR1 and CDR2: SNHLY, FYNNEI. The CDR3 sequence is 17 residues long. The CDR3 DNA follows: TGTGCCAGCAGATGGGATCGGACAGGGTCGACCACCGGGGAGCTGTTTTTT. It specifies CASRWDRTGSTTGELFF.

This clone came up many times. CDR3 sequence reads: CASSQTGGSGANVLTF. The DNA for the CDR3 is TGTGCCAGCAGCCAAACAGGGGGCTCTGGGGCCAACGTCCTGACTTTC. V and J are TRBV4-2 and TRBJ2-6; 8 bases line up with TRBD1. Germline CDR1 reads LGHNA; CDR2 reads YNFKEQ. V was pared by 2 bases and J by 0 bases, with 0 bases of the junction left unmatched. The CDR3 totals 16 residues.

The chain recombines TRBV7-6 with TRBJ2-2, with 7 positions matching TRBD1. The CDR3 has 16 residues. Looked up from germline, CDR1 is SGHVS and CDR2 is FNYEAQ. V gave up 5 bases and J gave up 5 bases; unmatched junction bases: 11. DNA of the CDR3: TGTGCCAGCAGCCCGCGACAGGGCAGTCGGACCGGGGAGCTGTTTTTT. Encoded protein: CASSPRQGSRTGELFF.

The gene calls are TRBV6-5 and TRBJ2-1, with D maybe TRBD2 (5 bases). Trimming cost V 2 bases and J 4 bases, with 9 bases left between them. Germline V gene lookup returns CDR1 MNHEY and CDR2 SVGAGI. The CDR3 has 14 amino acids. CDR3 DNA sequence: TGTGCCAGCAGTTACCGGGGTGGGTACAATGAGCAGTTCTTC. Translating it yields CASSYRGGYNEQFF.

The chain combines TRBV11-3 with TRBJ2-1, with D tentatively TRBD1 (6 bases). V gave up 4 bases and J gave up 4 bases, with 11 bases separating them. Germline CDR1 reads SGHNT; CDR2 reads YENEEA. CDR3 length equals 14 residues. CDR3 loop: CASSSGTQYNEQFF. The CDR3 DNA follows: TGTGCCAGCAGCTCCGGGACACAATACAATGAGCAGTTCTTC.

This chain joins TRBV5-5 and TRBJ1-2; TRBD1 aligns across 7 bases. The CDR3 extends over 15 amino acids. Losses at the gene ends were 0 bases for V and 7 bases for J; bases not matched to a gene: 9. Germline V gene data show CDR1 as SGHKS and CDR2 as YYEKEE (reference sequence). In DNA form, the CDR3 reads TGTGCCAGCAGCTTGGACGACGACAGGGCCCCTGGCTACACCTTC. Translating it yields CASSLDDDRAPGYTF.

The V call is TRBV5-1, the J call TRBJ2-7, with D possibly TRBD1 on 6 matching bases. This CDR3 has 14 amino acids. Germline CDR1 and CDR2: SGHRS and YFSETQ. Trimming took 6 bases from V and 0 from J, leaving 13 bases between them. This CDR3 is CASTRGPPSYEQYF. In DNA form, the CDR3 reads TGCGCCAGCACCAGGGGTCCTCCCTCCTACGAGCAGTACTTC.

V is TRBV24-1 and J is TRBJ2-7, with 8 bases fitting TRBD1. This CDR3 comprises 13 residues. The J segment lost 9 bases and the V segment lost 2 bases, leaving 5 bases of the junction unmatched. The germline CDR1 and CDR2 sequences are KGHDR and SFDVKD. CDR3 in DNA: TGTGCCACCAGTGATTCGACAGGGGATGGGCAGTACTTC. Its translation: CATSDSTGDGQYF.

The chain is built from TRBV2 and TRBJ1-2; possible D gene TRBD1, 5 bases. The CDR3 is made up of 13 amino acids. The V end was cut by 3 bases, the J end by 4 bases, with 9 bases between. CDR1 and CDR2 (germline): SNHLY, FYNNEI. Written as DNA, the CDR3 is TGTGCCAGCAGTGATAAGACAGTCTATGGCTACACCTTC. It encodes CASSDKTVYGYTF.

This sequence joins TRBV13 and TRBJ2-7, with a weak D call TRBD1 (5 bases). This CDR3 has 13 residues. The V gene lost 7 bases and the J gene lost 3 bases, with 13 bases spanning the gap. The germline gives CDR1 PRHDT, CDR2 FYEKMQ (reference sequence). CDR3 in DNA: TGTGCCAGCAACATGGCAGGGATCTACGAGCAGTACTTC. It specifies CASNMAGIYEQYF. Complete variable domain (other parts from reference TRBV13 and TRBJ2-7): AAGVIQSPRHLIKEKRETATLKCYPIPRHDTVYWYQQGPGQDPQFLISFYEKMQSDKGSIPDRFSAQQFSDYHSELNMSSLELGDSALYFCASNMAGIYEQYFGPGTRLTVT.

The chain uses TRBV7-9 and TRBJ2-5, with 8 bases fitting TRBD1. Germline V gene lookup returns CDR1 SEHNR and CDR2 FQNEAQ (reference sequence). The trim removed 1 base at V and 5 bases at J, leaving 15 bases unmatched. This CDR3 comprises 18 residues. CDR3 sequence reads: CASSLGARGLLLVETQYF. The CDR3 DNA is TGTGCCAGCAGCTTAGGGGCCAGGGGGCTATTACTGGTGGAGACCCAGTACTTC.

The chain recombines TRBV5-5 with TRBJ2-4, with TRBD1 matching over 9 bases. J lost 8 bases, V lost 6 bases, and 6 bases had no gene match. The CDR3 consists of 13 residues. Germline-derived CDR1 and CDR2 are SGHKS and YYEKEE (reference sequence). CDR3 coding DNA: TGTGCCAGCACCACAGGGGGCGGGGACATTCAGTACTTC. Amino acids: CASTTGGGDIQYF.